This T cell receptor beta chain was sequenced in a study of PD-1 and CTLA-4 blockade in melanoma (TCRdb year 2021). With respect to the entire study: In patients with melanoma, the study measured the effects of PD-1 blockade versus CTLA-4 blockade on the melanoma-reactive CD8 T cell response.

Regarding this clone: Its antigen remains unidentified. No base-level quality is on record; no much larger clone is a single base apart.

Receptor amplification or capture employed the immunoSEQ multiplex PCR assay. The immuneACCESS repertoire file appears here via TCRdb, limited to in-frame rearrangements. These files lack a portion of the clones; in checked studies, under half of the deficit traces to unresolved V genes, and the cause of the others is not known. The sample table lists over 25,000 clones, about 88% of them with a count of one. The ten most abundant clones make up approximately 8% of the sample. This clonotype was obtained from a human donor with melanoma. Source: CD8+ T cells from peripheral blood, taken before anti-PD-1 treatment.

The nucleotide sequence reads TGTGCCTGGAGCCCGGACAGGGTTTATGGCTACACCTTC. This codes for CAWSPDRVYGYTF. The V and J genes are TRBV30 and TRBJ1-2; 8 of the junction bases match TRBD1. Reading the germline V gene (reference sequence) gives CDR1 GTSNPN and CDR2 SVGIG. Trimming takes 3 bases off V and 5 bases off J; junction bases not matched to a gene: 5. From cysteine to phenylalanine, the CDR3 is 13 amino acids long. The kept DNA is CDR3 alone, 39 bases in frame from the first base.